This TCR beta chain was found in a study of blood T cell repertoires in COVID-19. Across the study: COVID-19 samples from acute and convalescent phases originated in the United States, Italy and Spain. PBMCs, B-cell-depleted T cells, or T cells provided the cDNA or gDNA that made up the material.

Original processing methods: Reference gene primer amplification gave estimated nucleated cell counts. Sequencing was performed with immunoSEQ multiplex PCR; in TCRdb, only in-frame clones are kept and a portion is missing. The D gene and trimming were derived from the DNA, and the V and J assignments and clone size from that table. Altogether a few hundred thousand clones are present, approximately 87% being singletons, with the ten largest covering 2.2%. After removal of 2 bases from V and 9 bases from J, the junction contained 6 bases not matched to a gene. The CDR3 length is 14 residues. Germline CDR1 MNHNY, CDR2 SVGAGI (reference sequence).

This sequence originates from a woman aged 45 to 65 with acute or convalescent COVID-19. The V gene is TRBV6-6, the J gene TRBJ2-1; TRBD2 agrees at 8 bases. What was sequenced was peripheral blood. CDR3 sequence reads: CASSYLGGAIEQFF. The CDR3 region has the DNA TGTGCCAGCAGTTACCTCGGGGGGGCGATTGAGCAGTTCTTC.